This entry is about one TCR beta chain. There is no known antigen for this receptor. Base qualities are missing; no much larger clone stands one base away. This record belongs to a study of blood T cell repertoires in COVID-19 (dated by TCRdb to about 2020). Context from the whole study: Collaborator samples came from the United States, Italy and Spain and covered acute and convalescent phases of COVID-19. The material from the prospective study consisted of cDNA or gDNA derived from T cells, B-cell-depleted T cells, or PBMCs. Subjects who had been exposed to COVID-19, were actively infected with it, or had recovered from it provided the deeply sampled blood TCRbeta repertoires that made up the dataset. The repertoires were released in a freely available public database meant as a resource for research on the immune response to SARS-CoV-2. The samples were drawn from the first 160 participants of the ongoing ImmuneRACE study and from more than 1,000 subjects provided by 6 global collaborators. Sample metadata almost always included a de-identified subject ID, COVID-19 status, age in years and sex. Where available, HLA class I and class II types were obtained from metadata supplied by the sample provider rather than from assay-based typing.

Participants in the prospective study were enrolled through a virtual design, were aged 18 to 89 years, and lived in fewer than 30 United States geographic areas. To assign participants to cohorts, the prospective study relied on clinical history that participants themselves reported in a screening survey and a study questionnaire. ImmuneRACE Cohort 3 recovered participants were defined by two consecutive negative NP/OP PCR tests, healthcare professional clearance, or symptom resolution. In the prospective study, whole blood, serum and a nasopharyngeal or oropharyngeal swab were collected from each participant by mobile phlebotomists. Over an approximately 2-month period, participants in the prospective study had the option of providing additional blood draws and questionnaires. Before DNA extraction, blood samples from the prospective study were shipped at room temperature or frozen. The CDR3 numbers 13 residues from cysteine through phenylalanine. Only the CDR3 part of the read is kept: 39 bases, read in frame from the first base. V is shortened by 6 bases, J by 5 bases, and the region joining them spans 13 bases.

TCRbeta CDR3 regions were amplified from genomic DNA by means of the immunoSEQ Assay, a bias-controlled multiplex PCR. Per the source publication's procedure: The number of nucleated cells in each sample was estimated from the amplification of reference gene primers within the assay. Sequence reads were collapsed and filtered to measure the absolute abundance of every unique TCRbeta CDR3 rearrangement. For each sample, productive Simpson clonality was calculated as the square root of Simpson's diversity index across productive rearrangements. What TCRdb holds here is the immuneACCESS table cut down to in-frame rearrangements. Part of the clones is not present; checked against another copy, under half of the missing clones reflect an unresolved V gene, and the others are unexplained. The DNA was the basis for D and trimming; V, J and clone size are from that table. For this sample there are about 330,000 clones; 92% appear just once. In total, the top ten clones hold roughly 18% of the sample.

Study-wide findings and limitations: The quantity of clinical and demographic metadata differed by source and by participant and was supplied without curation.

The clonotype was recovered from a woman in her 30s who had recovered from COVID-19. Sequences were obtained from PBMCs or T cells enriched from blood (not recorded which). This receptor chain uses TRBV12-3 or TRBV12-4 and TRBJ2-5, with TRBD2 as a weak D call on 5 bases. The CDR3 sequence is CASRDGDSETQYF. The nucleotide sequence is TGTGCCAGCAGAGACGGGGATTCGGAGACCCAGTACTTC.